This T cell receptor beta chain was profiled in a study of CD8 T cells in ankylosing spondylitis. In its sample, this clonotype was seen many times. Its antigen is unidentified. Whole-study findings and limits: As reported, disease-linked clones showed significant enrichment in matched ankylosing spondylitis synovial fluid.

Trimming at V came to 5 bases and at J to 8 bases, leaving 9 bases not matched to a gene. CDR1 is SQVTM and CDR2 is ANQGSEA in the germline V gene. The CDR3 consists of 14 residues. TCRdb used MiXCR to reprocess the 5' RACE reads, holding one entry per CDR3 protein. The sample holds around 280,000 distinct CDR3 sequences; about 20% are singletons and the top ten take under 8.5%. The chain employs TRBV29-1 and TRBJ1-6, with 7 nucleotides matching TRBD1. The clonotype originates from a male donor with ankylosing spondylitis or in good health (not recorded which). Sequenced sample: blood, either unsorted or a sorted T cell fraction (not recorded which). The CDR3 reads CSVRSGTAYSPLHF. As DNA, the CDR3 is TGCAGCGTTCGTTCCGGGACAGCATATTCACCCCTCCACTTT. Supplemented by reference TRBV29-1 and TRBJ1-6, the full variable domain reads SAVISQKPSRDICQRGTSLTIQCQVDSQVTMMFWYRQQPGQSLTLIATANQGSEATYESGFVIDKFPISRPNLTFSTLTVSNMSPEDSSIYLCSVRSGTAYSPLHFGNGTRLTVT.